The table lists the clone carrying this T cell receptor beta chain with many counts. This entry comes from a study of neurological immune-mediated disorders. Via MiXCR, TCRdb re-called the 5' RACE reads, giving one row per CDR3 protein. Of almost 30,000 distinct CDR3 sequences in the sample, over 10% were seen once. This CDR3 has 14 amino acids. From germline, CDR1 is MNHNS and CDR2 SASEGT. Trimming took off 4 bases at V and 3 bases at J, with 13 bases between the two ends. The TCR was taken from a woman aged 60-75 years in good health. Material: PBMCs. This chain uses TRBV6-1 with TRBJ2-7; TRBD1 or TRBD2 may be the D gene (6 bases each). The CDR3 loop reads CASSVTGGGYEQYF. In DNA, the CDR3 is TGTGCCAGCAGTGTGACAGGAGGGGGCTACGAGCAGTACTTC.